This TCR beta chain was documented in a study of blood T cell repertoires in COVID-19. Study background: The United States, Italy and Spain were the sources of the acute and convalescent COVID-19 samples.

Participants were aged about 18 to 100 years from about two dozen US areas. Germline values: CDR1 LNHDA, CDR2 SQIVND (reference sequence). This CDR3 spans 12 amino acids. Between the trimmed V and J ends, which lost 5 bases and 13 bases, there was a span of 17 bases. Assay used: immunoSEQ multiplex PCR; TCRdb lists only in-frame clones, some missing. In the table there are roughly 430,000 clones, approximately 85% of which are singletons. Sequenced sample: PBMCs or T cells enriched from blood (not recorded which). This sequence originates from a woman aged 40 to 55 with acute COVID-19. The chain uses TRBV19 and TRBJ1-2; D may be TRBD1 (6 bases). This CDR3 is CASSFQGSMGTF. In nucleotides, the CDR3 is TGTGCCAGTAGTTTTCAGGGGAGTATGGGCACCTTC.